The entry that follows covers one T cell receptor beta chain sequence. This CDR3 has 11 residues. V gave up 4 bases and J gave up 6 bases, with 10 bases separating them. Germline V gene lookup returns CDR1 GTSNPN and CDR2 SVGIG (reference sequence). Allocation to cohorts depended on clinical history reported by the participants. This entry is derived from a study of blood T cell repertoires in COVID-19. Study at large: Italy, Spain and the United States were the sources of the convalescent and acute COVID-19 samples. Sample material is recorded as cDNA or gDNA derived from T cells, B-cell-depleted T cells, or PBMCs.

The method was immunoSEQ multiplex PCR; TCRdb's version includes in-frame clones alone and lacks a portion of them. Of approximately 390,000 clones detected, around nine tenths appear once; the ten largest clones hold 10%. The origin of this receptor is a woman between 45 and 60 years old who had recovered from COVID-19. The chain carries TRBV30 and TRBJ2-7; no firm D call. The material sequenced was PBMCs or T cells enriched from blood (not recorded which). In DNA, the CDR3 is TGTGCCTGGACCCAAAGCTCCGAGCAGTACTTC. This encodes CAWTQSSEQYF. Combining the CDR3 with reference TRBV30 and TRBJ2-7 gives the whole variable domain SQTIHQWPATLVQPVGSPLSLECTVEGTSNPNLYWYRQAAGRGLQLLFYSVGIGQISSEVPQNLSASRPQDRQFILSSKKLLLSDSGFYLCAWTQSSEQYFGPGTRLTVT.